The clone carrying this T cell receptor beta chain was detected ten times or more. Its antigen remains unknown. Whole blood was used without fractionation, so all unsorted peripheral T cells were included. CDR3 length: 15 amino acids. The V end was cut by 1 base, the J end by 3 bases, with 12 bases between. The germline V gene encodes CDR1 MDHEN and CDR2 SYDVKM. The record originates from a study of HIV-infected patients and healthy controls. Reverse transcription used approximately 500 ng RNA and constant-region primers for alpha and beta. Using multiplexing indices, alpha and beta chain libraries were generated apart by chain-specific third strand synthesis. The cDNA received a 5' RACE adapter containing a random hexamer plus an SP2 sequencing primer site. TCRdb called the 5' RACE reads again in MiXCR, with one record for every CDR3 protein. The sample lists 15,000 to 20,000 distinct CDR3 sequences, almost 9% occurring once.

Study-level results: Size-matching overweighted rare events from HIV-infected data when comparing patients with controls. Study cohorts differed slightly in age and sex, but this did not explain diversity differences. CMV-associated CDR3s mostly grew nonsignificantly during therapy, while HIV-associated CDR3s declined significantly.

J is TRBJ1-1 and V is TRBV28, with unresolved D. Sequencing used blood. The TCR originated in an adult in good health. The CDR3 bases are TGTGCCAGCAGTTTATTCCCAACCGGTGACACTGAAGCTTTCTTT. Translating gives CASSLFPTGDTEAFF.